This is a list of T cell receptor beta chains from one sample in a study of cytomegalovirus exposure and HLA in healthy donors. Clones were sequenced by immunoSEQ multiplex PCR, and TCRdb holds only the in-frame ones, with some missing. The table has fewer than 150,000 clones, around nine tenths seen once; the top ten hold around 10%. The sequenced sample was PBMCs. The source is a man younger than 30 in good health and CMV-seropositive. CDR3s leave out the opening cysteine and the closing phenylalanine or tryptophan. Clone size is given for some rows only: seen once, a few or many times, or a class if the clone is expanded.

TRBJ2-7 - TRBV5-4 ASSRTSGRAGGEQY
TRBJ2-3 - TRBV6-1 ASKLRTGGAYTQY
TRBJ2-7 - TRBV19 ASSISGTGGYEQY
TRBJ2-7 - TRBV7-2 ASSFRLAGYYEQY
TRBJ2-2 - TRBV11-2 ASSALAGGTGELF
TRBJ2-3 - TRBV5-1 ASSLAWTSTDTQY
TRBJ2-1 - TRBV6-5 ASSEDRDNEQF
TRBJ2-3 few TRBV5-4 ASSFPGTSGDTQY
TRBJ1-2 - TRBV27 ASSTGRGLQGYT
TRBJ2-3 - TRBV27 ASSPLRGRDTQY
TRBJ2-5 - TRBV5-6 ASSLINQETQY
TRBJ2-2 - TRBV5-4 ASSLVGRGNTGELF
TRBJ2-1 - TRBV4-1 ASSHSGVAGDYNEQF
TRBJ1-2 - TRBV5-6 ASSRYAGTGQNYGYT
TRBJ2-7 - TRBV30 AWSVVAAYEQY
TRBJ1-1 once TRBV27 ASSPQGFGDTEAF
TRBJ2-1 - TRBV9 ASSVGHSGGSNEQF
TRBJ1-5 - TRBV6-5 ASGKRQGIEPQH
TRBJ1-1 - TRBV5-1 ASSLAGGLNTEAF
TRBJ1-2 few TRBV11-2 ASTSEAGYYGYT
TRBJ1-1 many TRBV6-5 ASTYRGAVNTEAF
TRBJ2-5 - TRBV5-1 ASSITGGEETQY
TRBJ1-5 few TRBV19 ASSTGQGVGNQPQH
TRBJ2-1 - TRBV18 ASSPLVAEQNEQF
TRBJ2-3 - TRBV28 ASSGGTDTQY
TRBJ2-1 - TRBV10-3 AISDKEYNEQF
TRBJ2-1 - TRBV4-2 ASSQGARLAGNNEQF
TRBJ1-1 - TRBV29-1 SVGQSRVITEAF
TRBJ1-5 - TRBV18 ASSPGEGNQPQH
TRBJ1-1 - TRBV6-5 ASRLDRGPTEAF
TRBJ1-2 - TRBV29-1 SVDTGSYGYT
TRBJ2-3 few TRBV5-1 ASRDSQGADTQY
TRBJ2-7 - TRBV6-6 ASNIAGLVYEQY
TRBJ1-5 - TRBV6-6 ASSVEAGGNQPQH
TRBJ2-7 - TRBV6-1 ASSRTGSHEQY
TRBJ2-3 - TRBV5-6 ASSQTWDTQY
TRBJ2-5 once TRBV13 ASSRRGTQY
TRBJ2-3 - TRBV6-5 ASSYSDRGADTQY
TRBJ2-7 - TRBV19 ASSTGTSYEQY
TRBJ2-7 few TRBV5-1 ASSALTGGSYEQY
TRBJ2-3 - TRBV7-6 ASSERGGVADTQY
TRBJ1-5 - TRBV27 ASSLRKGQGSQPQH
TRBJ2-1 - TRBV11-2 ASSAAGTGFFVWDEQF
TRBJ2-5 - TRBV2 ASKSGKATQY
TRBJ1-2 few TRBV7-9 ASSLPRIRERGYT
TRBJ1-2 - TRBV6-5 ASSYQGNGYT
TRBJ2-7 once TRBV6-1 ASSSTGLSSYEQY